The 30 T cell receptor beta chains below all came from one sample that was sequenced in a study of T cells in narcolepsy (dated by TCRdb to between 2017 and 2018). Library preparation employed the immunoSEQ multiplex PCR assay. This immuneACCESS table, as held by TCRdb, lists in-frame sequences with V and J called but not all clones. Of the missing ones, under half trace to an unresolved V gene in checked studies; the others have no known cause. The sample data list tens of thousands of clones, and less than 70% of these were observed just once. Roughly 12% of the sample is taken by the ten largest. Sequencing input: memory (CD45RA-) CD4+ T cells from blood. This specimen's cell subset or site label, interpreted: memory T cells sorted ex vivo from peripheral blood. Receptors originate from a human donor in good health.

The chain joins TRBV7-2 to TRBJ1-2; unclear D gene. Germline loops: CDR1 SGHTA, CDR2 FQGNSA. The CDR3 covers 16 residues. Trimming removed 5 bases at V and 0 bases at J, with 16 bases between. The CDR3 spells CASSPLGGLPNYGYTF. Here the CDR3 DNA reads TGTGCCAGCAGCCCACTGGGCGGACTACCTAACTATGGCTACACCTTC.

This clone has only one observation. V and J are TRBV18 and TRBJ1-3; 7 nucleotides agree with TRBD1. The CDR3 is made up of 17 amino acids. Germline lookup yields CDR1 KGHSH and CDR2 LQKENI. J was trimmed by 0 bases and V by 2 bases; bases with no gene match: 7. The CDR3 protein is CASSPGLRGSSGNTIYF. CDR3 coding DNA: TGTGCCAGCTCACCAGGCCTCAGGGGGAGCTCTGGAAACACCATATATTTT.

The rearrangement joins TRBV5-6 to TRBJ2-1, with TRBD2 as a possible D gene (6 bases). V was cut by 0 bases and J by 8 bases, with 9 bases left in between. This CDR3 has 13 residues. Germline-derived CDR1 and CDR2 are SGHDT and YYEEEE. CDR3 nucleotides: TGTGCCAGCAGCTTGGGGCGGAGGGATGAGCAGTTCTTC. Its translation: CASSLGRRDEQFF.

The chain links TRBV28 to TRBJ2-1; D is ambiguous. V was cut by 3 bases and J by 5 bases, with 11 bases left in between. The CDR3 has 14 residues. Germline lookup yields CDR1 MDHEN and CDR2 SYDVKM. The chain's CDR3 is CASSFPRRNNEQFF. The CDR3 nucleotides read TGTGCCAGCAGTTTTCCCAGAAGGAACAATGAGCAGTTCTTC. Looking up the rest from reference TRBV28 and TRBJ2-1 gives the full variable domain: DVKVTQSSRYLVKRTGEKVFLECVQDMDHENMFWYRQDPGLGLRLIYFSYDVKMKEKGDIPEGYSVSREKKERFSLILESASTNQTSMYLCASSFPRRNNEQFFGPGTRLTVL.

This chain links TRBV2 with TRBJ2-5; D not certain. The end of the DNA fits TRBJ2-7 better, so the J call may be wrong. Per the germline V gene, CDR1 is SNHLY and CDR2 is FYNNEI. The CDR3 covers 14 residues. CDR3 in amino acids: CASRDGGLPYEQYF. Here the CDR3 DNA reads TGTGCCAGCAGAGATGGTGGCTTACCCTACGAGCAGTACTTC.

This clone came up a few times. The chain links TRBV27 to TRBJ2-2; possible D gene TRBD2, 6 bases. The germline V gene has CDR1 MNHEY and CDR2 SMNVEV (reference sequence). This CDR3 has 16 residues. V dropped 7 bases and J dropped 9 bases, with 24 bases sitting between them. The CDR3 protein is CASKFLAAGSNRELFF. CDR3 DNA: TGTGCCAGCAAGTTTTTAGCGGCGGGCTCGAACAGGGAGCTGTTTTTT.

This chain's CDR3 is CASSTSWGPETQYF. The CDR3, as DNA: TGTGCCAGCAGTACGTCCTGGGGGCCAGAGACCCAGTACTTC. V usage is TRBV28 and J usage is TRBJ2-5; D perhaps matches TRBD1 (6 bases). The CDR3 is 14 residues long. CDR1 and CDR2 from the germline V gene are MDHEN and SYDVKM. Deletions cut 5 bases from V and 4 bases from J, with 14 bases between.

This chain links TRBV5-5 with TRBJ1-2; D possibly corresponds to TRBD1 (6 bases). Trimming removed 2 bases at V and 11 bases at J, with 13 bases between. There are 12 residues in the CDR3. CDR1 and CDR2 from the germline V gene are SGHKS and YYEKEE (reference sequence). As DNA, the CDR3 is TGTGCCAGCAGCTTATTACAGGGTTATTACACCTTC. Translating gives CASSLLQGYYTF.

This sequence joins TRBV6-5 and TRBJ1-2; D unclear. Germline CDR1 is MNHEY and CDR2 is SVGAGI. This CDR3 is 15 amino acids long. Trimming removed 4 bases at V and 0 bases at J, with 12 bases between. CDR3 nucleotides: TGTGCCAGCAGTTTCTCGACGCCAGCTAACTATGGCTACACCTTC. It codes for CASSFSTPANYGYTF.

This chain's CDR3 is CASSQRDYPREQYF. The CDR3 nucleotides are TGCGCCAGCAGCCAGAGGGACTACCCCCGCGAGCAGTACTTC. The J gene is TRBJ2-7, the V gene TRBV4-3; 7 bases line up with TRBD2. Germline loops: CDR1 LGHNA, CDR2 YSLEER. There are 14 residues in the CDR3. Trimming at V came to 3 bases and at J to 6 bases, leaving 8 bases not matched to a gene.

A single count supports this clone. The chain combines TRBV15 with TRBJ2-7, with TRBD2 matching 11 bases. The germline CDR1 and CDR2 sequences are LNHNV and YYDKDF (reference sequence). V was pared by 3 bases and J by 0 bases, with 13 bases of the junction left unmatched. This CDR3 spans 19 amino acids. The CDR3 here is CATSSSTSGDLWGSYEQYF. Written as DNA, the CDR3 is TGTGCCACCAGCAGCTCGACTAGCGGGGATCTATGGGGCTCCTACGAGCAGTACTTC. The full variable domain, completed using reference TRBV15 and TRBJ2-7, is DAMVIQNPRYQVTQFGKPVTLSCSQTLNHNVMYWYQQKSSQAPKLLFHYYDKDFNNEADTPDNFQSRRPNTSFCFLDIRSPGLGDTAMYLCATSSSTSGDLWGSYEQYFGPGTRLTVT.

The CDR3 DNA is TGCGCCAGCAGCTTGTACCAGGAAAATTCACCCCTCCACTTT. The encoded protein is CASSLYQENSPLHF. The rearrangement joins TRBV5-1 to TRBJ1-6; D uncertain. This CDR3 region has 14 residues. Trimming removed 1 base at V and 7 bases at J, with 9 bases between. Per the germline V gene, CDR1 is SGHRS and CDR2 is YFSETQ.

The genes are TRBV7-2 and TRBJ1-4; D call uncertain. The ends were cut back, 6 bases at V and 8 bases at J, with 16 bases in the middle. This CDR3 region has 14 residues. CDR1 SGHTA and CDR2 FQGNSA come from the germline V gene. For the CDR3, the DNA is TGTGCCAGCAGTACGCTGCCGGGTCGGGAAAAACTGTTTTTT. Translating it yields CASSTLPGREKLFF.

The V and J genes are TRBV29-1 and TRBJ2-1; 7 bases are shared with TRBD1. CDR3 length: 14 residues. Germline trimming cut 7 bases from V and 10 bases from J; bases unmatched to any gene: 16. CDR1 SQVTM and CDR2 ANQGSEA come from the germline V gene. CDR3 coding DNA: TGCAGCGGTTTAAAGACAGGGCCCGCGCGGGAGCAGTTCTTC. Protein sequence: CSGLKTGPAREQFF.

V is TRBV19 and J is TRBJ1-5, with D hard to call. The CDR3 loop spans 15 amino acids. CDR1 is LNHDA and CDR2 is SQIVND in the germline V gene (reference sequence). Trimming pared 2 bases from V and 3 bases from J, leaving 11 bases between. The CDR3: CASSIIERANQPQHF. CDR3 coding DNA: TGTGCCAGTAGTATAATAGAGAGGGCCAATCAGCCCCAGCATTTT. The entire variable domain, with the rest obtained from reference TRBV19 and TRBJ1-5, is as follows: DGGITQSPKYLFRKEGQNVTLSCEQNLNHDAMYWYRQDPGQGLRLIYYSQIVNDFQKGDIAEGYSVSREKKESFPLTVTSAQKNPTAFYLCASSIIERANQPQHFGDGTRLSIL.

On this clone: At one end the junction does not follow the germline gene, possibly because of a read error. The chain joins TRBV28 to TRBJ1-3; tentative D call: TRBD1 (5 bases). There are 13 residues in the CDR3. CDR1 and CDR2 from the germline V gene are MDHEN and SYDVKM. CDR3 sequence reads: CASSLAVGGVKHF. CDR3 DNA sequence: TGTGCCAGCAGTCTGGCCGTGGGGGGGGTGAAACATTTT.

The chain couples TRBV6-1 to TRBJ1-1, with a possible D match to TRBD1 (6 bases). Germline CDR1 MNHNS, CDR2 SASEGT. The CDR3 sequence is 13 residues long. The V and J ends lost 1 base and 14 bases respectively, with 17 bases between them. The CDR3 spells CASSEVGQGRGFF. CDR3 nucleotides: TGTGCCAGCAGTGAAGTTGGGCAAGGTAGGGGGTTCTTT.

This rearrangement joins TRBV19 to TRBJ1-2; tentatively, D is TRBD1 (5 bases). Trimming pared 6 bases from V and 4 bases from J, leaving 9 bases between. This CDR3 is 12 amino acids long. Germline V gene data show CDR1 as LNHDA and CDR2 as SQIVND (reference sequence). CDR3 in DNA: TGTGCCAGTAGCCCCGGGGCCTATGGCTACACCTTC. Amino acid sequence: CASSPGAYGYTF.

The chain links TRBV2 to TRBJ1-2, with a possible D match to TRBD1 (6 bases). This CDR3 has 13 amino acids. Germline V gives CDR1 SNHLY, CDR2 FYNNEI. V shed 4 bases and J shed 7 bases, with 13 bases lying between them. CDR3 sequence reads: CASSVTGSSGYTF. The DNA for the CDR3 is TGTGCCAGCAGTGTTACAGGGAGCAGTGGCTACACCTTC. The variable domain in full, completed from reference TRBV2 and TRBJ1-2, reads EPEVTQTPSHQVTQMGQEVILRCVPISNHLYFYWYRQILGQKVEFLVSFYNNEISEKSEIFDDQFSVERPDGSNFTLKIRSTKLEDSAMYFCASSVTGSSGYTFGSGTRLTVV.

This clone was found a few times. This sequence joins TRBV2 and TRBJ2-1, with TRBD1 identical over 7 bases. V shed 7 bases and J 0 bases; nucleotides not matched to a gene: 3. From germline, CDR1 is SNHLY and CDR2 FYNNEI. This CDR3 has 14 amino acids. For the CDR3, the DNA is TGTGCCAGCAAGGACAGGAGCTCCTACAATGAGCAGTTCTTC. Its translation: CASKDRSSYNEQFF.

This clone was seen only once. The chain has TRBV10-3 and TRBJ2-3; D tentatively reads TRBD1 or TRBD2 (5 bases each). V gave up 0 bases and J gave up 1 base, with 17 bases separating them. Looked up from germline, CDR1 is ENHRY and CDR2 is SYGVKD. CDR3 size: 18 residues. As DNA, the CDR3 is TGTGCCATCAGTGAGTCGACGAGGGCCGGGGCCCGCACAGATACGCAGTATTTT. It encodes CAISESTRAGARTDTQYF.

Concerning this clone: Distinct nucleotide sequences in the sample also encode this CDR3. The V call is TRBV7-2, the J call TRBJ2-7; a weak D match, TRBD2 (6 bases). CDR3 length: 13 residues. Germline V gene sequence: CDR1 SGHTA, CDR2 FQGNSA. V was shortened by 8 bases and J by 3 bases, with 14 bases between the two germline ends. CDR3 DNA: TGTGCCAGCGGGCTGGGGGGTGGCTACGAGCAGTACTTC. Translated: CASGLGGGYEQYF.

This clone was recorded a few times. The CDR3 reads CASSSSGIPGNTIYF. As DNA, the CDR3 is TGTGCCAGCAGCTCCTCGGGTATCCCTGGAAACACCATATATTTT. The chain links TRBV5-6 to TRBJ1-3; D is ambiguous. Germline lookup yields CDR1 SGHDT and CDR2 YYEEEE. CDR3 length equals 15 residues. The V end was cut by 3 bases, the J end by 2 bases, with 12 bases between.

This rearrangement joins TRBV7-2 to TRBJ1-1; maybe TRBD1 (6 bases). The germline V gene encodes CDR1 SGHTA and CDR2 FQGNSA. Trimming shortened V by 5 bases and J by 1 base, and 14 bases separated the two germline ends. The CDR3 contains 15 residues. This chain's CDR3 is CASSPTGTWNTEAFF. In DNA, the CDR3 is TGTGCCAGCAGCCCGACCGGGACATGGAACACTGAAGCTTTCTTT.

This clone was observed a handful of times. The V call is TRBV6-5, the J call TRBJ1-2; maybe TRBD1 (5 bases). Between the trimmed V and J ends, which lost 1 base and 4 bases, there was a span of 7 bases. Germline V gene sequence: CDR1 MNHEY, CDR2 SVGAGI. The CDR3 is 13 amino acids. CDR3 amino acids: CASSYWGGYGYTF. CDR3 DNA sequence: TGTGCCAGCAGTTACTGGGGGGGCTATGGCTACACCTTC.

This clone was seen a handful of times. The CDR3 nucleotides are TGCGCCAGCAGCTTCGGGTCTAGCGGGGGGCTCAATGAGCAGTTCTTC. It codes for CASSFGSSGGLNEQFF. The gene calls are TRBV5-1 and TRBJ2-1; 11 bases fit TRBD2. The germline CDR1 and CDR2 sequences are SGHRS and YFSETQ. The junction had 7 bases not matched to a gene; V was cut back by 2 bases and J by 6 bases. The CDR3 runs 16 residues.

CDR3 nucleotides: TGTGCCAGCAGCCCCGGGACAAAGCAGTACTTC. Amino acids: CASSPGTKQYF. The J gene is TRBJ2-5, the V gene TRBV7-3; D perhaps matches TRBD1 (6 bases). This CDR3 comprises 11 residues. V lost 5 bases and J lost 11, with 12 bases in between. CDR1 and CDR2 (germline): SGHTA, FQGTGA.

This clone has a single count. This chain joins TRBV7-2 and TRBJ2-3, with D unresolved. In germline, CDR1 is SGHTA, CDR2 FQGNSA. This CDR3 has 12 amino acids. The V gene lost 5 bases and the J gene lost 1 base, with 4 bases spanning the gap. In DNA, the CDR3 is TGTGCCAGCAGCCGACGCACAGATACGCAGTATTTT. The encoded protein is CASSRRTDTQYF.

This clone was found once. The chain uses TRBV19 and TRBJ2-2; 9 bases align to TRBD2. With 6 bases clipped from V and 1 base from J, the junction kept 6 bases outside the gene matches. This CDR3 has 16 amino acids. The germline V gene encodes CDR1 LNHDA and CDR2 SQIVND (reference sequence). The chain's CDR3 is CASSLLAGRNTGELFF. The CDR3 DNA reads as TGTGCCAGTAGCCTTCTAGCGGGGAGGAACACCGGGGAGCTGTTTTTT.

V and J are TRBV11-1 and TRBJ1-1; D is ambiguous. CDR1 and CDR2 from the germline V gene are SGHAT and FQDESV (reference sequence). The ends were cut back, 5 bases at V and 1 base at J, with 11 bases in the middle. This CDR3 has 14 amino acids. The CDR3 loop reads CASSDRWGNTEAFF. CDR3 in DNA: TGTGCCAGCAGCGACCGGTGGGGGAACACTGAAGCTTTCTTT.